This TCR beta chain was identified during a study of spatial heterogeneity in lung cancer. About the study: Detection of beta-chain sequences consistently exceeded that of alpha-chain sequences. Within raw reads, each unique TCR and UMI combination appeared on average more than ten times.

Time point indicated: sample taken at primary tumor resection. In each case, whole RNA from tumor, nontumor lung or frozen PBMC was sequenced unsorted. Samples came from some 73 TRACERx patients with untreated early-stage lung cancer. Unique molecular identifiers tagged every individual TCR cDNA molecule. MiXCR was run by TCRdb on the 5' RACE reads, yielding one entry per CDR3 protein. The table lists approximately 12,000 distinct CDR3 sequences, approximately 6.2% of them singletons. This clonotype came up many times. The library was built for alpha chains, so this beta chain is an off-target read and its size means little. CDR3 length: 15 amino acids. Germline CDR1 and CDR2: SGHDT and YYEEEE. V dropped 1 base and J dropped 4; count of bases not matched to a gene: 7.

The source is a male donor with early-stage non-small cell lung cancer. The chain uses TRBV5-6 and TRBJ2-5, with 7 bases identical to TRBD1. Sequencing used normal lung tissue next to the tumor, obtained at surgery. CDR3 protein: CASSLLQGKGETQYF. The CDR3 nucleotides read TGTGCCAGCAGCTTGTTACAGGGGAAAGGAGAGACCCAGTACTTC. Variable domain in full (rest from reference TRBV5-6 and TRBJ2-5): DAGVTQSPTHLIKTRGQQVTLRCSPKSGHDTVSWYQQALGQGPQFIFQYYEEEERQRGNFPDRFSGHQFPNYSSELNVNALLLGDSALYLCASSLLQGKGETQYFGPGTRLLVL.